This TCR beta chain was obtained from a study of tumor-infiltrating lymphocytes in primary liver carcinoma. The authors made TCR beta cDNA from approximately 500 ng total RNA with a constant-region primer. Three rounds of nested multiplex PCR with slightly modified ARM-PCR produced TCR beta libraries. Each of the first two PCR rounds ran approximately 11 cycles with TRBV1-TRBV30 forward and C-beta reverse primers. MiXCR, applied by TCRdb to the multiplex PCR reads, yields one record per CDR3 protein. The sample records 120,000 or so distinct CDR3 sequences, 55% to 75% being singletons. Trimming cost V 3 bases and J 7 bases, with 13 bases left between them. The CDR3 extends over 13 amino acids. CDR1 and CDR2 (germline): MDHEN, SYDVKM. A remark on this clonotype: Its antigen remains unknown.

From approximately 20-30 mg of unsorted bulk tissue, DNA and RNA were co-extracted together. Study results and limitations: Tumor specimens were characterized by a significantly higher top-250-clone fraction than blood (p = 0.039). Only about 8-25% of top clones appeared in all five tumor regions.

The sequenced sample consisted of liver tumor tissue from sampling region 1. The subset is: tumor region T1, superior pole. This TCR derives from a woman in her sixties or seventies with primary liver carcinoma and hepatitis B virus infection. This sequence joins TRBV28 and TRBJ2-7; a weak D match, TRBD2 (5 bases). The CDR3 sequence: CASSLVGSGEQYF. The DNA for the CDR3 is TGTGCCAGCAGTTTGGTTGGCAGCGGTGAGCAGTACTTC.